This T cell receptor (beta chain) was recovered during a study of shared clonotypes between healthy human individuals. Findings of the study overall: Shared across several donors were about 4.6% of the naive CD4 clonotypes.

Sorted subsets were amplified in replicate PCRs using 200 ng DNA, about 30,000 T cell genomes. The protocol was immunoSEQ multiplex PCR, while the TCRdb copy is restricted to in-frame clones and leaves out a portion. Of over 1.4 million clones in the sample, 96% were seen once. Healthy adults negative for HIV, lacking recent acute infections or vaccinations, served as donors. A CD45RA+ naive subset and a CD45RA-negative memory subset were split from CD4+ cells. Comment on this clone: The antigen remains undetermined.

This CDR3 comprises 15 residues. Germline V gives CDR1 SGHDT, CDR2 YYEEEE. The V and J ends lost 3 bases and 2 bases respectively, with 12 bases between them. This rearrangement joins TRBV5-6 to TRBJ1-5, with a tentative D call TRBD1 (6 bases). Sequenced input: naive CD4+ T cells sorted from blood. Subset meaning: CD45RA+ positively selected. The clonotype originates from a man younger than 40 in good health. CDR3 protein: CASSWGPRGNQPQHF. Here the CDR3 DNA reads TGTGCCAGCAGCTGGGGGCCTAGGGGCAATCAGCCCCAGCATTTT.